One T cell receptor beta chain is described in this entry. The antigen remains unidentified. The junction does not match germline at one end; this may be a read error. This entry comes from a study of blood T cells in healthy people across ages. The CDR3 sequence is 15 residues long. From germline, CDR1 is MDHEN and CDR2 SYDVKM. Findings and caveats of the study: Age brought a roughly linear fall in TCR beta diversity measured per million T cells.

Through a sample-barcoded 5' primer and a J-beta primer mix, a second PCR was run for roughly 6 to 12 cycles. TCRdb processed the 5' RACE reads anew with MiXCR; each CDR3 protein has one entry. Among nearly 800,000 distinct CDR3 sequences listed, more than 50% were seen once. Sequencing was done on a sample of blood. This clonotype originated in a man in his forties in good health. The chain uses TRBV28 and TRBJ2-3, with D possibly matching TRBD1 (6 bases). Written as DNA, the CDR3 is TGTGTCAGCAGCATCCTAGGGGGAAACACAGATACGCAGTATTTT. As protein: CVSSILGGNTDTQYF.